Listed below are T cell receptor beta chains from one sample, sequenced in a study of CD8 T cells in ankylosing spondylitis. TCRdb passed the 5' RACE reads through MiXCR, listing each CDR3 protein once. Here the sample spans approximately 140,000 distinct CDR3 sequences, more than 15% being singletons. Source material: blood, either unsorted or a sorted T cell fraction (not recorded which). The source is a male donor with ankylosing spondylitis. Each CDR3 is given with its conserved first and last residue. A D gene is named only where the DNA matches it firmly. Expanded clones get a size class; other rows say once, few or many, or leave the size out.

CDR3nt | CDR3aa | d_gene | j_gene | abundance | v_gene
TGTGCCAGCAGTGCCCGTGGGGGTGGGGACAATGAGCAGTTCTTC | CASSARGGGDNEQFF | - | TRBJ2-1 | few | TRBV28
TGTGCCAGCAGTTTAGGACGCAGGGGCACCGGGGAGCTGTTTTTT | CASSLGRRGTGELFF | - | TRBJ2-2 | - | TRBV28
TGTGCCAGCAGCCAAGTTACTAGCGGACCTCCCTACGAGCAGTACTTC | CASSQVTSGPPYEQYF | TRBD2 | TRBJ2-7 | few | TRBV3-1
TGCGCCAGCAGTGTCTCCTACCACGCGGGACTAGCGGGAGTTGATACGCAGTATTTT | CASSVSYHAGLAGVDTQYF | TRBD2 | TRBJ2-3 | few | TRBV10-2
TGCGCCAGCAGGACAGGGGGAGCCTACGAGCAGTACTTC | CASRTGGAYEQYF | TRBD1 | TRBJ2-7 | - | TRBV10-2
TGTGCCAGCAGCCAACTAGCGGGAGGTTCCGGGGAGCTGTTTTTT | CASSQLAGGSGELFF | TRBD2 | TRBJ2-2 | medium-sized | TRBV14
TGTGCCAGCAGCTTAGGCCCCGAAGTGAACACTGAAGCTTTCTTT | CASSLGPEVNTEAFF | - | TRBJ1-1 | - | TRBV7-6
TGTGCCAGCGGGGCTAGCTCCGAGCAGTACTTC | CASGASSEQYF | - | TRBJ2-7 | many | TRBV13
TGCAGCGTTGAAGCCCAGGGGGGGCGAGGCTACTATGGCTACACCTTC | CSVEAQGGRGYYGYTF | TRBD1 | TRBJ1-2 | - | TRBV29-1
TGCGCCAGCAGCTTGGAGGGACAGGGCAGCTCCTACAATGAGCAGTTCTTC | CASSLEGQGSSYNEQFF | TRBD1 | TRBJ2-1 | - | TRBV5-1
TGCGCCAGCAGCCCTGGGGGGACCGCCTACGAGCAGTACTTC | CASSPGGTAYEQYF | - | TRBJ2-7 | - | TRBV4-3
TGTGCCAGCAACCAGGGGGGGACAGGCCGATCCTACGAGCAGTACTTC | CASNQGGTGRSYEQYF | - | TRBJ2-7 | few | TRBV6-1
TGCAGTGCTGAGGGACTAGCGGGAAGCGAGCAGTACTTC | CSAEGLAGSEQYF | TRBD2 | TRBJ2-7 | - | TRBV20-1
TGTGCCAGTAGTATAGAAGCTAGCGGGAGGGCCGGTGAGCAGTTCTTC | CASSIEASGRAGEQFF | TRBD2 | TRBJ2-1 | - | TRBV19
TGTGCCAGCGGAGGGCCGGCGTCGCAAATGAACACTGAAGCTTTCTTT | CASGGPASQMNTEAFF | - | TRBJ1-1 | - | TRBV12-3/TRBV12-4
TGTGCCAGCAGCGTAGTGACTAGCGTCCATGAGCAGTTCTTC | CASSVVTSVHEQFF | TRBD2 | TRBJ2-1 | - | TRBV9
TGCAGTGCTAGAGACCCAGGACTAGCGGGAGCAGAGACCCAGTACTTC | CSARDPGLAGAETQYF | TRBD2 | TRBJ2-5 | few | TRBV20-1
TGTGCCAGCAAACGGGGGGGGACAAAGACCCAGTACTTC | CASKRGGTKTQYF | TRBD2 | TRBJ2-5 | - | TRBV5-6
TGCAGCCCGCTGACGGAGGATAGCACAGATACGCAGTATTTT | CSPLTEDSTDTQYF | - | TRBJ2-3 | many | TRBV20-1
TGCAGCGTTGTTACTACTGGGGCCAAAAACATTCAGTACTTC | CSVVTTGAKNIQYF | - | TRBJ2-4 | few | TRBV29-1
TGTGCCAGCAGCCAAGAATCAGCGGGAGTCTACAATGAGCAGTTCTTC | CASSQESAGVYNEQFF | TRBD2 | TRBJ2-1 | few | TRBV4-2
TGCGCCAGCAGGAAAACAACAGGAACCTACGAGCAGTACTTC | CASRKTTGTYEQYF | - | TRBJ2-7 | few | TRBV10-2
TGTGCCAGCAGCTTAGGGCTAGAACCTTACAATGAGCAGTTCTTC | CASSLGLEPYNEQFF | - | TRBJ2-1 | - | TRBV7-7
TGCAGCGTTGAAGATCAAGTGGATAGCTCCTACGAGCAGTACTTC | CSVEDQVDSSYEQYF | - | TRBJ2-7 | many | TRBV29-1
TGCAGCGACCAGCGGGAGCTTCTCAATGAGCAGTTCTTC | CSDQRELLNEQFF | TRBD2 | TRBJ2-1 | many | TRBV29-1
TGTGCCAGCAGTGGACAGCTTTTAGCGGGAGGGCTTGGCACAGATACGCAGTATTTT | CASSGQLLAGGLGTDTQYF | TRBD2 | TRBJ2-3 | once | TRBV6-1
TGTGCCAGCTCACCCCTGAGGGCAGGGGATGGCTACACCTTC | CASSPLRAGDGYTF | - | TRBJ1-2 | - | TRBV18
TGCGCCAGCAGCCAAGATTTGGGGGGGACTAGCGTAACCTACGAGCAGTACTTC | CASSQDLGGTSVTYEQYF | TRBD2 | TRBJ2-7 | few | TRBV4-3
TGCGCCAGCAGTGAAACACAGGGGGGCAATGAGCAGTTCTTC | CASSETQGGNEQFF | TRBD1 | TRBJ2-1 | - | TRBV10-2
TGCAGTGCCCCCGCTGGCGGCTATAATTCACCCCTCCACTTT | CSAPAGGYNSPLHF | - | TRBJ1-6 | few | TRBV20-1
TGTGCCAGCAGTTGGGGACCCTTGAGCACTGAAGCTTTCTTT | CASSWGPLSTEAFF | - | TRBJ1-1 | - | TRBV27
TGTGCCAGCAGATCTATGGGACTGGGTAGAGCGACAGATACGCAGTATTTT | CASRSMGLGRATDTQYF | - | TRBJ2-3 | - | TRBV28
TGTGCCAGCAGCCAAGATGACGGAGATAATTCACCCCTCCACTTT | CASSQDDGDNSPLHF | - | TRBJ1-6 | few | TRBV4-2
TGTGCCAGCAGCTTACCGGGACTTTCTTACGAGCAGTACTTC | CASSLPGLSYEQYF | - | TRBJ2-7 | few | TRBV7-8
TGTGCCAGCAGTTTCCTAGCGGTGGGGCACACAGATACGCAGTATTTT | CASSFLAVGHTDTQYF | TRBD2 | TRBJ2-3 | few | TRBV27
TGCGCCAGCAGCCAAGAAACCCGGTACACTGAAGCTTTCTTT | CASSQETRYTEAFF | - | TRBJ1-1 | - | TRBV4-1
TGTGCCAGCAATCCCAGGACTAGCGGGAGGGTGAATGAGCAGTTCTTC | CASNPRTSGRVNEQFF | TRBD2 | TRBJ2-1 | - | TRBV2
TGCAGCGTTTCTCCAGCGGGAGGGACAGATACGCAGTATTTT | CSVSPAGGTDTQYF | TRBD2 | TRBJ2-3 | few | TRBV29-1
TGCAGCGTTGAAGGCAGGGCCGGGGAGCTGTTTTTT | CSVEGRAGELFF | - | TRBJ2-2 | few | TRBV29-1
TGCGCCAGCAGGACGTTACAGGGTAATGGGACAGATACGCAGTATTTT | CASRTLQGNGTDTQYF | - | TRBJ2-3 | few | TRBV10-2
TGTGCCAGCCAAGGGAGCACTGAAGCTTTCTTT | CASQGSTEAFF | - | TRBJ1-1 | few | TRBV27
TGTGCCAGCAGCTTAAGGACGGACAGCTCTGGGGCCAACGTCCTGACTTTC | CASSLRTDSSGANVLTF | - | TRBJ2-6 | few | TRBV7-9
TGCGCCAGCAGCGGAATTGAATTTGCAGATACGCAGTATTTT | CASSGIEFADTQYF | - | TRBJ2-3 | many | TRBV5-1
TGTGCCAGTAGTATCTCGCCTCTAGCGGGATCGCTGGAGCTGTTTTTT | CASSISPLAGSLELFF | TRBD2 | TRBJ2-2 | - | TRBV19
TGTGCCAGCAGCGAGCTAGCGGGAGATACGCAGTATTTT | CASSELAGDTQYF | TRBD2 | TRBJ2-3 | few | TRBV9
TGTGCCAGCAGTATTGAGACAGGAAAATCCTACGAGCAGTACTTC | CASSIETGKSYEQYF | - | TRBJ2-7 | - | TRBV27
TGTGCCAGCAGTTTTCAGGGCTCCCACGAGCAGTACTTC | CASSFQGSHEQYF | - | TRBJ2-7 | few | TRBV27
TGTGCCAGCAGCGTAGCGATCGGACAGGGGGAGACCCAGTACTTC | CASSVAIGQGETQYF | TRBD1 | TRBJ2-5 | once | TRBV9
TGTGCCAGCAGTTACTCGAACCAGGGAAACCCCGACGGCTATGGCTACACCTTC | CASSYSNQGNPDGYGYTF | - | TRBJ1-2 | - | TRBV6-5
TGTGCCAGCAGTTTAAGCGGGAGTGCCTACGAGCAGTACTTC | CASSLSGSAYEQYF | TRBD2 | TRBJ2-7 | many | TRBV12-3/TRBV12-4